One and the same sample provided the 5 T cell receptor beta chains below, sequenced in a study of read filtering for tumor transcriptome and immune sequencing. From approximately 430 ng of RNA, a library with molecular barcoded alpha/delta and beta/gamma adaptors was made. In TCRdb, the reads were re-called with MiXCR into one record per CDR3 protein. Seen here are roughly 130,000 distinct CDR3 sequences, 13% observed once, and the top ten hold about 11%. Source material: a population of CD138-negative cells sorted from bone marrow. Receptor source: a donor older than 35 with multiple myeloma.

The rearrangement uses TRBV7-9 and TRBJ1-3; D gene unclear. Germline V gene sequence: CDR1 SEHNR, CDR2 FQNEAQ (reference sequence). The CDR3 is 14 residues long. Trimming removed 3 bases at V and 4 bases at J, with 10 bases between. For the CDR3, the DNA is TGTGCCAGCAGCTTGTGGGAAGTCGGAAACACCATATATTTT. Translation gives CASSLWEVGNTIYF.

This clonotype showed up just a few times. J is TRBJ1-5 and V is TRBV7-2, with D unresolved. Per germline, CDR1 SGHTA and CDR2 FQGNSA. The CDR3 runs to 14 residues. V was cut by 3 bases and J by 0 bases, with 6 bases left in between. The CDR3 reads CASSFDGSNQPQHF. The DNA for the CDR3 is TGTGCCAGCAGCTTTGACGGTAGCAATCAGCCCCAGCATTTT.

This clonotype was seen repeatedly, ten times or more. The V call is TRBV7-8, the J call TRBJ1-2; D remains unclear. Germline CDR1 reads SGHVS; CDR2 reads FQNEAQ. The CDR3 length is 13 residues. Trimming stripped 1 base from V and 2 bases from J, with 5 bases between. Here the CDR3 DNA reads TGTGCCAGCAGCTTAGAACGGAACTATGGCTACACCTTC. Amino acid sequence: CASSLERNYGYTF.

This clonotype has just one count. A much larger clone lies a single base off, so this may be a read error. The gene calls are TRBV10-2 and TRBJ2-5, with D possibly matching TRBD2 (6 bases). Germline V gene sequence: CDR1 WSHSY, CDR2 SAAADI. This CDR3 has 12 residues. Trimming removed 2 bases at V and 8 bases at J, with 9 bases between. CDR3 amino acids: CASSEPAGTQYF. The CDR3 bases are TGCGCCAGCAGTGAGCCTGCGGGAACCCAGTACTTC.

This clonotype was observed a few times. The chain joins TRBV4-2 to TRBJ1-1, with D perhaps TRBD1 (6 bases). Germline assignment: CDR1 LGHNA and CDR2 YNFKEQ. Trimming left V 5 bases short and J 1 base short, with 11 bases between. This CDR3 spans 14 amino acids. The CDR3 loop reads CASSYRTANTEAFF. Written as DNA, the CDR3 is TGTGCCAGCAGCTATCGGACAGCGAACACTGAAGCTTTCTTT.